Below are 3 T cell receptor beta chains sequenced from a single sample in a study of identical twins. One entry per CDR3 protein results from TCRdb running MiXCR on the 5' RACE reads. The sample has 1.5 million to 2 million distinct CDR3 sequences, about 32% seen once. The sample was cord blood. The receptor source for this set is a newborn girl in good health.

CDR3 in amino acids: CASSEAGWQSTDTQYF. The CDR3 DNA reads TGTGCCAGCAGTGAAGCAGGGTGGCAGAGCACAGATACGCAGTATTTT. The V gene is TRBV6-1, the J gene TRBJ2-3; no clear D. Germline CDR1 reads MNHNS; CDR2 reads SASEGT. Trimming took off 0 bases at V and 0 bases at J, with 10 bases between the two ends. The CDR3 extends over 16 amino acids.

The genes are TRBV6-2 or TRBV6-3 and TRBJ2-1; D gene ambiguous. V dropped 0 bases and J dropped 10 bases, with 10 bases sitting between them. The CDR3 is made up of 13 amino acids. The V gene's germline CDR1 is MNHEY and CDR2 SVGEGT. The chain's CDR3 is CASSYSNPREQFF. The CDR3, as DNA: TGTGCCAGCAGTTACTCGAATCCGAGGGAGCAGTTCTTC.

This clonotype occurred a few times. The chain carries TRBV2 and TRBJ2-7; perhaps TRBD1 as D (6 bases). In germline, CDR1 is SNHLY, CDR2 FYNNEI. The germline V and J ends were trimmed by 10 bases and 2 bases, with 12 bases remaining between them. This CDR3 has 12 amino acids. The CDR3 loop reads CATRYRAYEQYF. CDR3 coding DNA: TGTGCCACCCGTTACAGGGCCTACGAGCAGTACTTC.